These T cell receptor beta chains were read from a single sample in a study of blood T cells in healthy people across ages. TCRdb independently ran MiXCR on the 5' RACE reads; one entry per CDR3 protein. Of about 1.1 million distinct CDR3 sequences listed, about two fifths were seen once; the top ten hold 10% to 15%. The sequencing input was blood. These receptors all come from a man between 18 and 29 years old in good health. CDR3s include the opening cysteine and the closing phenylalanine or tryptophan. Fields, in order: J gene, clone size, D gene, V gene, CDR3 DNA, CDR3 protein. A D gene is named only where the DNA matches it firmly. Part of the rows lack a size; the others show once, few, many or a class for expanded clones.

j_call: TRBJ2-2
clone_size: few
d_call: -
v_call: TRBV7-3
cdr3_nt: TGTGCCAGCAGCTTAGATTGGGGCGGGGAGCTGTTTTTT
cdr3_aa: CASSLDWGGELFF

j_call: TRBJ1-5
clone_size: -
d_call: TRBD1
v_call: TRBV12-5
cdr3_nt: TGTGCTAGTGGCACAGGGGTCCAGCCCCAGCATTTT
cdr3_aa: CASGTGVQPQHF

j_call: TRBJ1-2
clone_size: few
d_call: -
v_call: TRBV20-1
cdr3_nt: TGCAGTGCTAGAGCGTCCACAAACTATGGCTACACCTTC
cdr3_aa: CSARASTNYGYTF

j_call: TRBJ2-3
clone_size: -
d_call: -
v_call: TRBV4-1
cdr3_nt: TGCGCCAGCAGCCAAGAGCATGGCGGAACTAGCACAGATACGCAGTATTTT
cdr3_aa: CASSQEHGGTSTDTQYF

j_call: TRBJ2-1
clone_size: -
d_call: -
v_call: TRBV6-5
cdr3_nt: TGTGCCAGCAGCCGCAATCTAGGGGATGAGCAGTTCTTC
cdr3_aa: CASSRNLGDEQFF

j_call: TRBJ2-5
clone_size: few
d_call: TRBD2
v_call: TRBV7-2
cdr3_nt: TGTGCCAGCAGCACCGGACTAGCGGGGGTCAATGAGCAGTACTTC
cdr3_aa: CASSTGLAGVNEQYF

j_call: TRBJ1-1
clone_size: -
d_call: -
v_call: TRBV5-1
cdr3_nt: TGCGCCAGCAGCTTGGACAATTTGGGAAATATGAACACTGAAGCTTTCTTT
cdr3_aa: CASSLDNLGNMNTEAFF

j_call: TRBJ1-1
clone_size: -
d_call: TRBD1
v_call: TRBV28
cdr3_nt: TGTGCCAGCAGTCCGAACCACAGGGGCCCTTTGAACACTGAAGCTTTCTTT
cdr3_aa: CASSPNHRGPLNTEAFF

j_call: TRBJ2-3
clone_size: few
d_call: -
v_call: TRBV20-1
cdr3_nt: TGCAGTGCTAGAGATGGGTCGGGGACGCACACAGATCCGCAGTATTTT
cdr3_aa: CSARDGSGTHTDPQYF

j_call: TRBJ2-5
clone_size: few
d_call: -
v_call: TRBV5-1
cdr3_nt: TGCGCCAGCAGCTTTAAAGGGTTGGAGACCCAGTACTTC
cdr3_aa: CASSFKGLETQYF

j_call: TRBJ2-1
clone_size: few
d_call: TRBD2
v_call: TRBV2
cdr3_nt: TGTGCCAGCAGTGACGTCGGCGGGGGAACCTCCTACAATGAGCAGTTCTTC
cdr3_aa: CASSDVGGGTSYNEQFF

j_call: TRBJ1-1
clone_size: -
d_call: -
v_call: TRBV12-3/TRBV12-4
cdr3_nt: TGTGCCAGCAGTTTATTCATTATGAACACTGAGGCTTTCTTT
cdr3_aa: CASSLFIMNTEAFF

j_call: TRBJ1-1
clone_size: few
d_call: TRBD1
v_call: TRBV10-3
cdr3_nt: TGTGCCTCCCAGGGGGGCACTGAAGCTTTCTTT
cdr3_aa: CASQGGTEAFF

j_call: TRBJ2-5
clone_size: -
d_call: -
v_call: TRBV7-9
cdr3_nt: TGTGCCAGCAGCTTAGTTAAGACCCAGTACTTC
cdr3_aa: CASSLVKTQYF

j_call: TRBJ2-6
clone_size: -
d_call: -
v_call: TRBV5-5
cdr3_nt: TGTGCCAGCAGCCACTACGGAGGGACCCCGACTAACGTCCTGACTTTC
cdr3_aa: CASSHYGGTPTNVLTF

j_call: TRBJ2-1
clone_size: few
d_call: -
v_call: TRBV30
cdr3_nt: TGTGCCTGGAGTCTCAGGGGGGTCGGCAATGAGCAGTTCTTC
cdr3_aa: CAWSLRGVGNEQFF

j_call: TRBJ2-1
clone_size: -
d_call: -
v_call: TRBV9
cdr3_nt: TGTGCCAGCAGCGTCCCGGGGAACAATGAGCAGTTCTTC
cdr3_aa: CASSVPGNNEQFF

j_call: TRBJ2-3
clone_size: few
d_call: -
v_call: TRBV4-1
cdr3_nt: TGCGCCAGCAGCCTCCCTGGGGGAGATACGCAGTATTTT
cdr3_aa: CASSLPGGDTQYF

j_call: TRBJ1-2
clone_size: few
d_call: TRBD1
v_call: TRBV2
cdr3_nt: TGTGCCAGCAGCCCGACAGGGGATTCCTATGGCTACACCTTC
cdr3_aa: CASSPTGDSYGYTF

j_call: TRBJ1-5
clone_size: -
d_call: TRBD1
v_call: TRBV4-2
cdr3_nt: TGTGCCAGCAGCCATGAGAGGGGGCGCGGACAGCCCCAGCATTTT
cdr3_aa: CASSHERGRGQPQHF

j_call: TRBJ2-5
clone_size: few
d_call: -
v_call: TRBV20-1
cdr3_nt: TGCAGTGCTTTGGACAGTCAAGAGACCCAGTACTTC
cdr3_aa: CSALDSQETQYF

j_call: TRBJ2-1
clone_size: few
d_call: -
v_call: TRBV6-2/TRBV6-3
cdr3_nt: TGTGCCAGCAGTTACTTTCGACCCGGGGCGAGCTCCTACAATGAGCAGTTCTTC
cdr3_aa: CASSYFRPGASSYNEQFF

j_call: TRBJ2-1
clone_size: -
d_call: TRBD1
v_call: TRBV5-1
cdr3_nt: TGCGCCAGCACTAAGACAGGGTCCAATGAGCAGTTCTTC
cdr3_aa: CASTKTGSNEQFF

j_call: TRBJ1-1
clone_size: once
d_call: -
v_call: TRBV29-1
cdr3_nt: TGCAGCGTTGAATGGAGGGGGAGGTCGGACACTGAAGCTTTCTTT
cdr3_aa: CSVEWRGRSDTEAFF

j_call: TRBJ1-1
clone_size: -
d_call: -
v_call: TRBV5-1
cdr3_nt: TGCGCCAGCAGCTTGGGAGGCGGACAGAACACTGAAGCTTTCTTT
cdr3_aa: CASSLGGGQNTEAFF

j_call: TRBJ2-7
clone_size: -
d_call: TRBD1
v_call: TRBV7-2
cdr3_nt: TGTGCGACAGGGGGCACACCCTACGAGCAGTACTTC
cdr3_aa: CATGGTPYEQYF

j_call: TRBJ1-2
clone_size: -
d_call: -
v_call: TRBV21-1
cdr3_nt: TGTGCCAGCAGCAAAGGGGGACAGGGGACTAACTATGGCTACACCTTC
cdr3_aa: CASSKGGQGTNYGYTF

j_call: TRBJ2-7
clone_size: many
d_call: TRBD1
v_call: TRBV5-1
cdr3_nt: TGCGCCAGCAGCTCCGGGACAGGGTTGTACGAGCAGTACTTC
cdr3_aa: CASSSGTGLYEQYF

j_call: TRBJ2-1
clone_size: -
d_call: TRBD2
v_call: TRBV7-6
cdr3_nt: TGTGCCAGCAGCCCAAACCCCGGGACTAGCACGAGCTCCTACAATGAGCAGTTCTTC
cdr3_aa: CASSPNPGTSTSSYNEQFF

j_call: TRBJ2-1
clone_size: -
d_call: -
v_call: TRBV12-3/TRBV12-4
cdr3_nt: TGTGCCAGCGGGAATTACCTTGGGCAGTTCTTC
cdr3_aa: CASGNYLGQFF

j_call: TRBJ1-2
clone_size: once
d_call: -
v_call: TRBV11-2
cdr3_nt: TGTGCCAGCAGCTTAGACAGCCACGCTCCCAACTATGGCTACACCTTC
cdr3_aa: CASSLDSHAPNYGYTF

j_call: TRBJ1-2
clone_size: -
d_call: -
v_call: TRBV10-3
cdr3_nt: TGTGCCATCAGTGGGACGACGGCCGGCGGCTACACCTTC
cdr3_aa: CAISGTTAGGYTF

j_call: TRBJ1-5
clone_size: few
d_call: -
v_call: TRBV27
cdr3_nt: TGTGCCAGCAGTTTGAAAGGCCCCAATCAGCCCCAGCATTTT
cdr3_aa: CASSLKGPNQPQHF

j_call: TRBJ2-7
clone_size: -
d_call: -
v_call: TRBV24-1
cdr3_nt: TGTGCCACCAGCGACCCCCGAGGGGACTCCTACGAGCAGTACTTC
cdr3_aa: CATSDPRGDSYEQYF

j_call: TRBJ2-1
clone_size: -
d_call: TRBD2
v_call: TRBV20-1
cdr3_nt: TGCAGTGCTAGGTCTGCGGGGGGATACAATGAGCAGTTCTTC
cdr3_aa: CSARSAGGYNEQFF